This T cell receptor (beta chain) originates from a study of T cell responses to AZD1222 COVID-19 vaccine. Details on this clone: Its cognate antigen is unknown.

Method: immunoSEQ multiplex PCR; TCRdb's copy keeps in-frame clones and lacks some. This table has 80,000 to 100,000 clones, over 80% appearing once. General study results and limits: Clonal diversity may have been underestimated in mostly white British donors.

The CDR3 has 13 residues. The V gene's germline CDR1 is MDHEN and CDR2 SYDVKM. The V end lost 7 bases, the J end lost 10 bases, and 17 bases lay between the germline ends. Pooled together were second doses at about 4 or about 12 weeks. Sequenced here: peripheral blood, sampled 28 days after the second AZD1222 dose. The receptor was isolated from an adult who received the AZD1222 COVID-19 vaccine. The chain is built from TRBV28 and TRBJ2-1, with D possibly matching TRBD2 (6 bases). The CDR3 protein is CASKTLGGWEQFF. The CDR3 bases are TGTGCCAGCAAAACCTTGGGGGGTTGGGAGCAGTTCTTC.